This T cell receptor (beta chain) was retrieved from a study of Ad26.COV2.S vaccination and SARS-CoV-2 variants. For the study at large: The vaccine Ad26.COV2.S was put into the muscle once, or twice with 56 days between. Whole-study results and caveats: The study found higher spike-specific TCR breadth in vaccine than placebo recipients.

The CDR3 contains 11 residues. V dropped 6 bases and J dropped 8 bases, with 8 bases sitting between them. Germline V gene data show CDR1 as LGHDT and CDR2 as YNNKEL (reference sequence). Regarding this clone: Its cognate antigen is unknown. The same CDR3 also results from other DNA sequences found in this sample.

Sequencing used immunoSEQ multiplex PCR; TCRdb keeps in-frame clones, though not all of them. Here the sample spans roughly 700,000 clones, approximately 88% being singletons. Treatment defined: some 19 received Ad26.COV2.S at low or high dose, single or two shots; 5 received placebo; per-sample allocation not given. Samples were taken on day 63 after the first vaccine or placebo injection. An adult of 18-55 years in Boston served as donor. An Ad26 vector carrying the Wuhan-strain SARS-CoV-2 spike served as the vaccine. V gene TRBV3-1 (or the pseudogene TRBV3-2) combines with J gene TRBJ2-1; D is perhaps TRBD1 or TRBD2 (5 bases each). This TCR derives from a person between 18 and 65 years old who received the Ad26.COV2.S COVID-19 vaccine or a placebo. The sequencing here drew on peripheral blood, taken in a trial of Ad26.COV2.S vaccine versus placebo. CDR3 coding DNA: TGTGCCAGCAGTCGAGGGGATGAGCAGTTCTTC. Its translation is CASSRGDEQFF.